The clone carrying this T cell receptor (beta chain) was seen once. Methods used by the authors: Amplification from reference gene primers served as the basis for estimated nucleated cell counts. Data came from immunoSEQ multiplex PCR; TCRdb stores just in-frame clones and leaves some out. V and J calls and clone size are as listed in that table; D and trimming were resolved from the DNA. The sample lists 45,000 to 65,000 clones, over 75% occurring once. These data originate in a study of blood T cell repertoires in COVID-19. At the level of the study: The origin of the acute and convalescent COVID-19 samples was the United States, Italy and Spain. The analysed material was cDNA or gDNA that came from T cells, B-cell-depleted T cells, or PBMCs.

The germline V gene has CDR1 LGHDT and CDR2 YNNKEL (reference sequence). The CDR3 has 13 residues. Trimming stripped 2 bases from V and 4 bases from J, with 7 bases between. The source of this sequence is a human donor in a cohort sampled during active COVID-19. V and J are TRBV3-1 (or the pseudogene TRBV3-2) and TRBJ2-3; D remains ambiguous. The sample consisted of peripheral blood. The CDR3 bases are TGTGCCAGCAGCCAACCTAACGCAGATACGCAGTATTTT. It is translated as CASSQPNADTQYF.